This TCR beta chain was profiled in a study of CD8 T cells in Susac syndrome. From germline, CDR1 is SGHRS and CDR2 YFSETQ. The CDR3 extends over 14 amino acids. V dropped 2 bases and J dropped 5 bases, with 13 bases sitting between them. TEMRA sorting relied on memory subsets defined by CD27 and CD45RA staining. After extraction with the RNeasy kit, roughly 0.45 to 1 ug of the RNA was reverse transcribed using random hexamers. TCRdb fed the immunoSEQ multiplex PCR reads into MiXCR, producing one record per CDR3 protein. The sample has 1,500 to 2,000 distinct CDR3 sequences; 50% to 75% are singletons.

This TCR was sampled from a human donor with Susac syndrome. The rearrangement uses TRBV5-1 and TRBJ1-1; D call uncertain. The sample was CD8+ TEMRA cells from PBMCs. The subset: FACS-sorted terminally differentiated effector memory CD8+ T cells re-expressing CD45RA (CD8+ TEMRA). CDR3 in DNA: TGCGCCAGCAGCTTAGACCTAAGAGGAACTGAAGCTTTCTTT. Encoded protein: CASSLDLRGTEAFF.